This TCR beta chain was identified in a study of T cells in localized non-small cell lung cancer. Sequencing was performed with immunoSEQ multiplex PCR; in TCRdb, only in-frame clones are kept and a portion is missing. The table has over 40,000 clones, more than 70% seen once; the top ten hold less than 3.5%. Study-level findings and limits: Those with higher blood T cell density had longer overall survival. Heterogeneity stays possible, as sequencing covered only one tumor region.

A note on this clone: No antigen is known for it.

This CDR3 has 13 residues. Trimming left V 2 bases short and J 4 bases short, with 10 bases between. Per the germline V gene, CDR1 is SGHDT and CDR2 is YYEEEE. J is TRBJ2-7 and V is TRBV5-6; D might be TRBD1 (5 bases). This TCR was sampled from a female donor of 60 years or more with stage I squamous cell lung carcinoma. The sample in question was peripheral blood, obtained before any cancer treatment. The CDR3 reads CASSFPDIYEQYF. The DNA of the CDR3 is TGTGCCAGCAGCTTTCCGGACATATACGAGCAGTACTTC.